The entry below gives a single T cell receptor beta chain sequence along with its context. Its antigen is as yet unknown. The authors ran the assay at deep level. The data were produced by immunoSEQ multiplex PCR, yet TCRdb's version contains in-frame clones alone and is incomplete. The sample has under 600,000 clones, 98% seen once; the top ten hold approximately 0.3%. CDR3 length: 15 amino acids. The V gene's germline CDR1 is SQVTM and CDR2 ANQGSEA. V shed 1 base, J shed 4 bases, and the junction held 8 bases outside the gene matches. This entry comes from a study of shared clonotypes between healthy human individuals. Naivety among CD8 cells was defined by CD45RO negativity and positive CCR7 selection, thereby excluding terminally differentiated effector memory CD45RA+ cells. Study-level results: Clonotype sharing across four donors was observed for around 4.8% of naive CD4 clonotypes.

The receptor was derived from a man younger than 40 in good health. The rearrangement links TRBV29-1 to TRBJ2-3; TRBD2 matches at 7 bases. The sequencing input was naive CD8+ T cells sorted from blood. In DNA, the CDR3 is TGCAGCGTTGAAGTTACCGGCGGGAGAGCAGATACGCAGTATTTT. It specifies CSVEVTGGRADTQYF.